This TCR beta chain came from a study of OX40 agonist ivuxolimab in advanced cancers. As for the study in general: Eligibility admitted prior anti-PD-1, anti-PD-L1 or anti-CTLA-4 therapy; 35% to 40% had some.

Generated by immunoSEQ multiplex PCR, the TCRdb table keeps only in-frame clones and is missing some. The sample shows more than 75,000 clones, under 90% of them seen only once. CDR1 and CDR2 (germline): MDHEN, SYDVKM. There are 12 residues in the CDR3. Trimming took 7 bases from V and 5 from J, leaving 9 bases between them. The rearrangement uses TRBV28 and TRBJ1-5; D is uncertain. The specimen was CD4+ or CD8+ T cells sorted from blood, collected in a trial of the OX40 agonist ivuxolimab. This sequence originates from an adult with an advanced solid tumor such as melanoma, head and neck, liver or kidney cancer. The CDR3 sequence: CASIGRHQPQHF. The CDR3 DNA reads as TGTGCCAGCATTGGTAGGCATCAGCCCCAGCATTTT.